The 22 T cell receptor beta chains below all came from one sample that was sequenced in a study of shared clonotypes between healthy human individuals. TCRdb's copy holds only in-frame clones and misses some; the assay was immunoSEQ multiplex PCR. Of more than 550,000 clones in the sample, around 92% were seen once. Terminally differentiated effector memory CD45RA+ cells were excluded from the naive CD8 cells, which were CD45RO-negative and positively selected for CCR7. Sample: naive CD8+ T cells sorted from blood. The receptors shown here come from a young man in good health.

The chain is built from TRBV19 and TRBJ1-5, with 10 nucleotides matching TRBD1. Germline CDR1 reads LNHDA; CDR2 reads SQIVND (reference sequence). The CDR3 contains 17 residues. V shed 4 bases, J shed 0 bases, and the junction held 6 bases outside the gene matches. In nucleotides, the CDR3 is TGTGCCAGTAGTAGGGGACAGGGGTTTCATAGCAATCAGCCCCAGCATTTT. It specifies CASSRGQGFHSNQPQHF.

This sequence joins TRBV10-2 and TRBJ1-1; no clear D gene. Germline CDR1 reads WSHSY; CDR2 reads SAAADI. The CDR3 contains 14 residues. Trimming cost V 0 bases and J 0 bases, with 5 bases left between them. The CDR3 DNA follows: TGCGCCAGCAGTGAGTCCGAGTTGAACACTGAAGCTTTCTTT. Its protein product is CASSESELNTEAFF.

This clone was seen a single time. The chain couples TRBV5-8 to TRBJ2-2; no reliable D call. The CDR3 runs 15 residues. V was pared by 1 base and J by 1 base, with 8 bases between. Germline assignment: CDR1 SGHTS and CDR2 YDEGEE. CDR3 protein: CASSLYAGNTGELFF. In DNA, the CDR3 is TGTGCCAGCAGCTTGTACGCAGGGAACACCGGGGAGCTGTTTTTT.

The chain couples TRBV7-9 to TRBJ2-3; D unresolved. The CDR3 length is 17 residues. Germline CDR1 reads SEHNR; CDR2 reads FQNEAQ (reference sequence). The V gene lost 4 bases and the J gene lost 2 bases, with 19 bases spanning the gap. The CDR3 DNA reads as TGTGCCAGCAGCTCCTTCCCTAGTCCCTCAGACACAGATACGCAGTATTTT. Translating it yields CASSSFPSPSDTDTQYF.

V is TRBV7-2 and J is TRBJ2-1; the D gene could be TRBD1 or TRBD2 (5 bases each). The CDR3 loop spans 17 amino acids. V dropped 5 bases and J dropped 8 bases, with 25 bases sitting between them. CDR1 and CDR2 from the germline V gene are SGHTA and FQGNSA. DNA for the CDR3: TGTGCCAGCAGCCCGGGGCCGGGGCTAGGACGTACGGATGAGCAGTTCTTC. Its translation is CASSPGPGLGRTDEQFF. The full variable domain, in which reference TRBV7-2 and TRBJ2-1 provide the parts outside the CDR3, is GAGVSQSPSNKVTEKGKDVELRCDPISGHTALYWYRQSLGQGLEFLIYFQGNSAPDKSGLPSDRFSAERTGGSVSTLTIQRTQQEDSAVYLCASSPGPGLGRTDEQFFGPGTRLTVL.

V usage is TRBV28 and J usage is TRBJ1-2; no reliable D call. Germline CDR1 is MDHEN and CDR2 is SYDVKM. V shed 5 bases and J shed 4 bases, with 14 bases lying between them. This CDR3 spans 14 amino acids. The CDR3 DNA reads TGTGCCAGCAGTCCCCCAGGTCCCTCCTATGGCTACACCTTC. Its translation is CASSPPGPSYGYTF.

V gene TRBV6-6 combines with J gene TRBJ2-7, with D perhaps matching TRBD1 (5 bases). This CDR3 is built from 14 residues. From germline, CDR1 is MNHNY and CDR2 SVGAGI (reference sequence). Trimming shortened V by 4 bases and J by 2 bases, and 12 bases separated the two germline ends. CDR3 sequence (DNA): TGTGCCAGCAGTTCTCGCGACAGCACCTACGAGCAGTACTTC. Translating it yields CASSSRDSTYEQYF.

J is TRBJ2-5 and V is TRBV7-6, with 7 bases that match TRBD2. The CDR3 covers 17 residues. The germline V gene has CDR1 SGHVS and CDR2 FNYEAQ. V lost 5 bases and J lost 4; bases outside the gene matches: 16. CDR3 protein: CASSQWAGGSWGETQYF. CDR3 sequence (DNA): TGTGCCAGCAGCCAGTGGGCCGGCGGGAGCTGGGGAGAGACCCAGTACTTC.

This chain joins TRBV7-2 and TRBJ1-4; 10 bases agree with TRBD1. V dropped 6 bases and J dropped 7; count of bases not matched to a gene: 11. Germline lookup yields CDR1 SGHTA and CDR2 FQGNSA. This CDR3 spans 16 amino acids. The CDR3 region has the DNA TGTGCCAGCAGATTACTCGACAGGGGGCGAAGTGAAAAACTGTTTTTT. It encodes CASRLLDRGRSEKLFF.

This clone was seen once. The chain uses TRBV6-5 and TRBJ1-4; possibly TRBD1 for D (5 bases). The V end was cut by 2 bases, the J end by 0 bases, with 10 bases between. This CDR3 comprises 16 residues. Germline CDR1 MNHEY, CDR2 SVGAGI. The CDR3 here is CASSYLAGATNEKLFF. CDR3 coding DNA: TGTGCCAGCAGTTACCTGGCGGGGGCAACTAATGAAAAACTGTTTTTT.

This chain uses TRBV27 with TRBJ2-7; 9 bases align to TRBD1. Germline lookup yields CDR1 MNHEY and CDR2 SMNVEV (reference sequence). The CDR3 sequence is 15 residues long. V lost 4 bases to trimming and J lost 2 bases; unmatched junction nucleotides: 6. The CDR3 DNA reads TGTGCCAGCAGTTGGACAGGGGCGAGGACCTACGAGCAGTACTTC. Translation: CASSWTGARTYEQYF.

This chain uses TRBV5-4 with TRBJ1-2; D unresolved. Trimming removed 4 bases at V and 4 bases at J, with 14 bases between. Germline CDR1 reads SGHNT; CDR2 reads YYREEE (reference sequence). This CDR3 contains 14 residues. CDR3 in amino acids: CASSLGQAAYGYTF. CDR3 sequence (DNA): TGTGCCAGCAGCCTCGGGCAAGCGGCCTATGGCTACACCTTC.

This rearrangement joins TRBV4-3 to TRBJ2-5; TRBD2 agrees at 7 bases. CDR1 and CDR2 from the germline V gene are LGHNA and YSLEER. The CDR3 spans 15 residues. Trimming cost V 0 bases and J 5 bases; bases outside gene matches: 6. CDR3 DNA: TGCGCCAGCAGCCAAGATCCTAGCGGATTGGAGACCCAGTACTTC. It encodes CASSQDPSGLETQYF.

This clone has more than one count but fewer than ten. The chain recombines TRBV19 with TRBJ1-5; possible D gene TRBD1, 5 bases. The CDR3 runs 13 residues. V lost 7 bases and J lost 7, with 14 bases in between. Germline V CDR1 and CDR2: LNHDA, SQIVND (reference sequence). In nucleotides, the CDR3 is TGTGCCAGTACTAGTGAGCGGGGGCAGCCCCAGCATTTT. Encoded protein: CASTSERGQPQHF.

The V call is TRBV27, the J call TRBJ2-7; D might be TRBD1 or TRBD2, each matching 5 bases. CDR1 and CDR2 (germline): MNHEY, SMNVEV (reference sequence). V dropped 0 bases and J dropped 3 bases, with 12 bases sitting between them. The CDR3 has 15 residues. In nucleotides, the CDR3 is TGTGCCAGCAGTTTATCCGGGACGAGCTACTACGAGCAGTACTTC. This gives the protein CASSLSGTSYYEQYF.

The V and J genes are TRBV5-4 and TRBJ2-7, with TRBD1 matching 10 bases. J lost 6 bases, V lost 2 bases, and 5 bases had no gene match. Germline assignment: CDR1 SGHNT and CDR2 YYREEE (reference sequence). The CDR3 is 14 residues long. The CDR3 region has the DNA TGTGCCAGCAGCTTTGGGACAGGGGTTGGCGAGCAGTACTTC. It is translated as CASSFGTGVGEQYF.

The rearrangement uses TRBV27 and TRBJ2-3; D may be TRBD2 (5 bases). CDR3 length: 16 residues. The V gene lost 6 bases and the J gene lost 6 bases, with 22 bases spanning the gap. Per germline, CDR1 MNHEY and CDR2 SMNVEV (reference sequence). CDR3 DNA sequence: TGTGCCAGCAGGCTTCCGGGCCCAAGGTGGGAGGATACGCAGTATTTT. Its translation: CASRLPGPRWEDTQYF.

This rearrangement joins TRBV27 to TRBJ2-2; the D gene is possibly TRBD1 (6 bases). The V gene lost 3 bases and the J gene lost 9 bases, with 14 bases spanning the gap. The germline V gene encodes CDR1 MNHEY and CDR2 SMNVEV (reference sequence). The CDR3 spans 14 residues. The CDR3 region has the DNA TGTGCCAGCAGTTTGTCGACAAGGGGGTGGGAGCTGTTTTTT. Its protein is CASSLSTRGWELFF.

The chain has TRBV4-3 and TRBJ2-1, with TRBD1 as a possible D gene (5 bases). Germline V lookup: CDR1 LGHNA, CDR2 YSLEER. The germline V and J ends were trimmed by 1 base and 6 bases, with 13 bases remaining between them. The CDR3 is 15 amino acids. The CDR3 protein is CASSQGTGTLNEQFF. In DNA form, the CDR3 reads TGCGCCAGCAGCCAAGGAACAGGAACCCTCAATGAGCAGTTCTTC.

The V call is TRBV29-1, the J call TRBJ2-1; 7 nucleotides match TRBD1. V shed 7 bases and J 2 bases; nucleotides not matched to a gene: 8. The CDR3 runs 14 residues. Germline values: CDR1 SQVTM, CDR2 ANQGSEA. CDR3 DNA sequence: TGCAGCGCCGCTACAGGGGCCACCTACAATGAGCAGTTCTTC. This sequence encodes CSAATGATYNEQFF.

The rearrangement links TRBV2 to TRBJ1-2, with 7 nucleotides matching TRBD1. Germline trimming cut 0 bases from V and 4 bases from J; bases unmatched to any gene: 2. Germline-derived CDR1 and CDR2 are SNHLY and FYNNEI. The CDR3 has 14 residues. The CDR3 region is CASSEAQGVYGYTF. DNA of the CDR3: TGTGCCAGCAGTGAAGCGCAGGGGGTCTATGGCTACACCTTC.

The genes are TRBV27 and TRBJ2-7; D is ambiguous. CDR3 length equals 13 residues. Looked up from germline, CDR1 is MNHEY and CDR2 is SMNVEV (reference sequence). Trimming took off 2 bases at V and 6 bases at J, with 11 bases between the two ends. CDR3 protein: CASSLNSRFEQYF. CDR3 nucleotides: TGTGCCAGCAGTTTAAACTCCAGGTTCGAGCAGTACTTC.